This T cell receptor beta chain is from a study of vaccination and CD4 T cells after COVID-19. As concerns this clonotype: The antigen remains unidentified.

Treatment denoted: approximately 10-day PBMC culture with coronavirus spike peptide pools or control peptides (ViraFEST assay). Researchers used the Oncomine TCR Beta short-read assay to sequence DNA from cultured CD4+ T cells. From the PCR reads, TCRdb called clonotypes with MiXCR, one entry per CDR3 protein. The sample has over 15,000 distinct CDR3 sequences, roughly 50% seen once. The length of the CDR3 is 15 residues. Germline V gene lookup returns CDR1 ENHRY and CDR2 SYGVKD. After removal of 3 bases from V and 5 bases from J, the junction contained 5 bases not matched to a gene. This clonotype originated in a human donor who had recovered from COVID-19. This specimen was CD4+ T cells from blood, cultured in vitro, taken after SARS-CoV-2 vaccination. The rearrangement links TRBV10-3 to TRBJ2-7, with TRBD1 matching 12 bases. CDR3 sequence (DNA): TGTGCCATCAGTGACCCGGGACAGGGGGCCAACGAGCAGTACTTC. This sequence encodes CAISDPGQGANEQYF.